One TCR beta chain is described in this entry. Original handling: For nucleated cells, counts were estimated from reference gene primer amplification. The protocol was immunoSEQ multiplex PCR, while the TCRdb copy is restricted to in-frame clones and leaves out a portion. The V and J calls and clone size come from that table; D and trimming were worked out from the DNA. The sample lists roughly 300,000 clones, roughly 90% seen once, with 5% to 7% in the top ten. This sample stems from a study of blood T cell repertoires in COVID-19. Study overall: COVID-19 samples collected from the United States, Italy and Spain covered acute and convalescent phases. In each case, the material was cDNA or gDNA derived from T cells, B-cell-depleted T cells, or PBMCs.

Germline assignment: CDR1 MGHDK and CDR2 SYGVNS. V lost 7 bases, J lost 0 bases, and 9 bases lay in between. The CDR3 covers 13 residues. Sequencing input: peripheral blood. The chain couples TRBV25-1 to TRBJ1-1; D may be TRBD1 (5 bases). This TCR was sampled from a man in his late teens or twenties who had recovered from COVID-19. The CDR3 coding sequence is TGTGCCAGCAAGGGGAAAATGAACACTGAAGCTTTCTTT. It yields the protein CASKGKMNTEAFF.